This note documents a single T cell receptor (beta chain) sequence. Its antigen is unknown. Sequencing relied on a cDNA template that was reverse transcribed from extracted RNA. Using immunoSEQ multiplex PCR, the repertoire was profiled, and TCRdb retains in-frame clones only, with some absent. The repertoire holds about 140,000 clones, with roughly nine tenths as singletons. CDR1 SGHTA and CDR2 FQGNSA come from the germline V gene. The CDR3 consists of 14 residues. With 5 bases clipped from V and 3 bases from J, the junction kept 7 bases outside the gene matches. Regarding treatment: oral pan-JAK inhibitor, 5-10 mg twice daily. This sample is part of a study of CD8+ T cells in alopecia areata. General study results and limits: Normal skin contains resident alphabeta T cells, and these are also sequenced in scalp samples. Scalp clonality, together with expanded CD8+ clones among the top 100, fell significantly with tofacitinib. Between patients, shared TCR sequences were less clear than in mice. This was possibly due in part to HLA diversity in the patient population.

Source: CD8+ T cells sorted from blood, taken at week 4, from a patient treated with tofacitinib. This chain uses TRBV7-2 with TRBJ2-7; 7 bases fit TRBD2. The clonotype originates from a human donor with alopecia areata. The CDR3 region is CASSLGLADYEQYF. CDR3 bases: TGTGCCAGCAGCCTCGGGCTAGCGGACTACGAGCAGTACTTC.